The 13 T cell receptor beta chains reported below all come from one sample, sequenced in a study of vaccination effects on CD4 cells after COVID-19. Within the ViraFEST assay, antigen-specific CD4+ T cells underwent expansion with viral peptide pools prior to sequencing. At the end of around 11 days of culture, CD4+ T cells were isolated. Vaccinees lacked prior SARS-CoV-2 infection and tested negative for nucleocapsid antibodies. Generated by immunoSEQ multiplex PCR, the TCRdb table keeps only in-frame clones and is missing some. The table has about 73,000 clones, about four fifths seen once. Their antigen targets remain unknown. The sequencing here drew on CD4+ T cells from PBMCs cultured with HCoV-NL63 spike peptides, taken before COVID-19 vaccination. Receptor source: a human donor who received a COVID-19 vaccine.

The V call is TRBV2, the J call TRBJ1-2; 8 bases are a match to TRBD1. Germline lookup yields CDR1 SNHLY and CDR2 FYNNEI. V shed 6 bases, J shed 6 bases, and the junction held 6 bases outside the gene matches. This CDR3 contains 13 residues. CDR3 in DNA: TGTGCCAGCAGCGGACAGGGTCTCAATGGCTACACCTTC. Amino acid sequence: CASSGQGLNGYTF.

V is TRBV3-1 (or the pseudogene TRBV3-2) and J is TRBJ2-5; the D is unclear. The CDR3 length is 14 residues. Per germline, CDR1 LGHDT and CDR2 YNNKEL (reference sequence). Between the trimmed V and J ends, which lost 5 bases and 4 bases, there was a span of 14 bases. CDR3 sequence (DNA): TGTGCCAGCAGCTTCAACCCGGGTTTAGAGACCCAGTACTTC. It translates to CASSFNPGLETQYF.

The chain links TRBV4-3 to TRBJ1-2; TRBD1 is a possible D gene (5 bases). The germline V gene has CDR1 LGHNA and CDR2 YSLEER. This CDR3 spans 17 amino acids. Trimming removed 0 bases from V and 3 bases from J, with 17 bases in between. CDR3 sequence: CASSQDQGRDAHYGYTF. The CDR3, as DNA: TGCGCCAGCAGCCAAGATCAGGGCAGGGACGCTCACTATGGCTACACCTTC.

The CDR3 reads CASSPRDGGYGYTF. DNA for the CDR3: TGTGCCAGCAGCCCTCGGGACGGTGGCTATGGCTACACCTTC. The chain recombines TRBV3-1 (or the pseudogene TRBV3-2) with TRBJ1-2; maybe TRBD1 (5 bases). Germline V gene data show CDR1 as LGHDT and CDR2 as YNNKEL (reference sequence). Trimming took off 4 bases at V and 4 bases at J, with 13 bases between the two ends. The CDR3 is 14 amino acids.

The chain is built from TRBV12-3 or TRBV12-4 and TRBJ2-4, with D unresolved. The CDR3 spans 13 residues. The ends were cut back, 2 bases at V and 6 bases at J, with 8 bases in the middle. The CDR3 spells CASSLTGLNIQYF. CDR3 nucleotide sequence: TGTGCCAGCAGTTTAACGGGTTTAAACATTCAGTACTTC.

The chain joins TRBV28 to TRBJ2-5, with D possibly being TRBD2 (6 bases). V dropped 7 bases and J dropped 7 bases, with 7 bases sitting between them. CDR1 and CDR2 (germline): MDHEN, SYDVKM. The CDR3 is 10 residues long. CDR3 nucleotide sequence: TGTGCCAGCAAGGGAGGGACCCAGTACTTC. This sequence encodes CASKGGTQYF.

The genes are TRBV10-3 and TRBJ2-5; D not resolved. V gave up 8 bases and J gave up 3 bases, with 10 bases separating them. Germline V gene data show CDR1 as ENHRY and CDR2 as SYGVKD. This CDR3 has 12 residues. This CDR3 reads CAIGEGKETQYF. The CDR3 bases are TGTGCCATCGGGGAAGGTAAAGAGACCCAGTACTTC.

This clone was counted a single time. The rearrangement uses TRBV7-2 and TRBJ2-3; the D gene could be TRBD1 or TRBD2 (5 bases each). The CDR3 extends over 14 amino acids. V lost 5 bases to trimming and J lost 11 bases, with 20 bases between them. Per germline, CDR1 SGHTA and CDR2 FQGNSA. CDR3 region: CASSPEGWGREQYF. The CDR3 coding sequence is TGTGCCAGCAGCCCCGAGGGGTGGGGGAGAGAGCAGTATTTT.

The CDR3, as DNA: TGTGCCACCAGTGATCCGACAGGGGGGCTCTACAATGAGCAGTTCTTC. Its translation: CATSDPTGGLYNEQFF. The chain has TRBV24-1 and TRBJ2-1, with 9 bases matching TRBD1. Germline lookup yields CDR1 KGHDR and CDR2 SFDVKD. J lost 3 bases, V lost 3 bases, and 5 bases had no gene match. This CDR3 has 16 residues.

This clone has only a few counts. The DNA of the CDR3 is TGTGCCAGCAGCCCCATGGCCGAAGACAATGAGCAGTTCTTC. It codes for CASSPMAEDNEQFF. The chain employs TRBV5-6 and TRBJ2-1; no firm D call. The CDR3 covers 14 residues. The V and J ends lost 4 bases and 5 bases respectively, with 13 bases between them. Germline CDR1 reads SGHDT; CDR2 reads YYEEEE.

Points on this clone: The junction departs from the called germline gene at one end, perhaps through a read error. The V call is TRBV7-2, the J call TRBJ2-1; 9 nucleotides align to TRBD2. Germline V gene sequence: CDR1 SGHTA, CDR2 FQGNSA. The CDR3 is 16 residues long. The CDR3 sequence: CASSLAGLAIYNEQFF. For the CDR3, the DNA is TGTGCCAGCAGCCTAGCGGGACTAGCAATCTACAATGAGCAGTTCTTC.

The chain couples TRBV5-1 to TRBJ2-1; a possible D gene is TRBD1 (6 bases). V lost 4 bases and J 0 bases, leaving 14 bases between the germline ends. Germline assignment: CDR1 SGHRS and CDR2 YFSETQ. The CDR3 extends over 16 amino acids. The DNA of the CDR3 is TGCGCCAGCAGCGTCGGACAGACAATCTCCTACAATGAGCAGTTCTTC. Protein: CASSVGQTISYNEQFF.

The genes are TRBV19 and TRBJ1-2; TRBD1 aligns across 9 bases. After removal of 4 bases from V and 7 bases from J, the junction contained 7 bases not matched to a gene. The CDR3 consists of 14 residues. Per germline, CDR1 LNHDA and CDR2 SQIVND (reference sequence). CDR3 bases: TGTGCCAGTAGTACAACAGGGGGCGAGGGTGGCTACACCTTC. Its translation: CASSTTGGEGGYTF. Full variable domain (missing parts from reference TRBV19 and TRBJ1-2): DGGITQSPKYLFRKEGQNVTLSCEQNLNHDAMYWYRQDPGQGLRLIYYSQIVNDFQKGDIAEGYSVSREKKESFPLTVTSAQKNPTAFYLCASSTTGGEGGYTFGSGTRLTVV.